The 13 T cell receptor beta chains below come from one sample, sequenced in a study of HIV-infected patients and healthy controls. Follow-up blood was drawn about 14 weeks, roughly three months, after antiretroviral therapy began. No cell fractionation was done, so the repertoire covers all unsorted peripheral blood T cells. About 540 ng RNA was reverse transcribed with alpha and beta constant-region primers. Using multiplexing indices, alpha and beta chain libraries were generated apart by chain-specific third strand synthesis. TCRdb reprocessed the 5' RACE reads via MiXCR and lists one record per CDR3 protein. Of 8,100 or so distinct CDR3 sequences in the sample, over 6.5% were seen once. The sequenced sample was blood, obtained during antiretroviral therapy. The receptors come from an adult with HIV infection.

This clonotype has a count of ten or more. A library prepared for alpha chains yielded this beta chain as an off-target read; its size is of little meaning. The V and J genes are TRBV20-1 and TRBJ1-5, with D possibly TRBD1 on 6 matching bases. The germline V and J ends were trimmed by 1 base and 2 bases, with 9 bases remaining between them. Germline CDR1 and CDR2: DFQATT and SNEGSKA (reference sequence). CDR3 size: 14 residues. The CDR3 region is CSARVGAGNQPQHF. CDR3 in DNA: TGCAGTGCTAGAGTGGGGGCCGGCAATCAGCCCCAGCATTTT.

This clonotype is medium-sized in the sample. In a library made to pick up alpha chains, this beta chain is a stray read with a size that means little. The chain couples TRBV7-6 to TRBJ2-1, with no clear D. V gave up 0 bases and J gave up 2 bases, with 5 bases separating them. CDR3 length: 14 amino acids. CDR1 and CDR2 (germline): SGHVS, FNYEAQ. The CDR3 loop is CASSLAPTYNEQFF. The CDR3 DNA is TGTGCCAGCAGCTTAGCGCCCACCTACAATGAGCAGTTCTTC.

Concerning this clonotype: Within a library made for alpha chains, this beta chain is off target, and its count is uninformative. The J gene is TRBJ2-3, the V gene TRBV28; D remains ambiguous. Between the trimmed V and J ends, which lost 2 bases and 1 base, there was a span of 10 bases. CDR1 is MDHEN, CDR2 SYDVKM, per germline. This CDR3 spans 15 amino acids. The CDR3 protein is CASSLIGSRTDTQYF. The CDR3 DNA sequence: TGTGCCAGCAGTTTAATAGGTTCCCGCACAGATACGCAGTATTTT.

This clonotype has at least ten counts. As an off-target read in a library built for alpha chains, this beta chain has a frequency of little significance. The chain carries TRBV6-6 and TRBJ1-5; a weak D match, TRBD1 (5 bases). The CDR3 extends over 15 amino acids. Trimming shortened V by 3 bases and J by 3 bases, and 12 bases separated the two germline ends. The germline CDR1 and CDR2 sequences are MNHNY and SVGAGI (reference sequence). As DNA, the CDR3 is TGTGCCAGCAGTTATGGGGGGGGGGACAATCAGCCCCAGCATTTT. This sequence encodes CASSYGGGDNQPQHF.

In its sample, this clonotype was seen many times. The size of this beta chain means little, since it is a stray read in a library made for alpha chains. V and J are TRBV7-9 and TRBJ2-5; the D gene is possibly TRBD2 (5 bases). Germline CDR1 SEHNR, CDR2 FQNEAQ (reference sequence). This CDR3 region has 16 residues. V was clipped by 3 bases and J by 3 bases, with 17 bases between them. The CDR3 is CASSFSPGIGKETQYF. The DNA for the CDR3 is TGTGCCAGCAGCTTTTCCCCCGGGATAGGAAAAGAGACCCAGTACTTC.

This clonotype is large within its sample. In a library made to pick up alpha chains, this beta chain is a stray read with a size that means little. V gene TRBV5-1 combines with J gene TRBJ1-2; D is perhaps TRBD1 (6 bases). Germline values: CDR1 SGHRS, CDR2 YFSETQ. The CDR3 runs to 15 residues. V was trimmed by 0 bases and J by 14 bases, leaving 23 bases between them. The CDR3 DNA reads as TGCGCCAGCAGCTTGGAGCCCTTGAAGGACAGCCAGTGGACCTTC. It is translated as CASSLEPLKDSQWTF.

The sample holds many counts of this clonotype. Because the library targeted alpha chains, this beta chain is an off-target read whose size means little. V usage is TRBV30 and J usage is TRBJ2-7; D might be TRBD1 (5 bases). Trimming pared 3 bases from V and 6 bases from J, leaving 18 bases between. Germline V lookup: CDR1 GTSNPN, CDR2 SVGIG (reference sequence). The CDR3 extends over 14 amino acids. The chain's CDR3 is CAWSDPQGPIEQYF. The CDR3 coding sequence is TGTGCCTGGAGCGATCCTCAGGGCCCCATCGAGCAGTACTTC.

This clonotype is medium-sized in the sample. The size of this beta chain means little, since it is a stray read in a library made for alpha chains. The V call is TRBV29-1, the J call TRBJ2-3; D is ambiguous. The CDR3 contains 13 residues. Trimming cost V 4 bases and J 5 bases, with 13 bases left between them. The germline CDR1 and CDR2 sequences are SQVTM and ANQGSEA. The CDR3: CSVAVGLGDTQYF. The CDR3 DNA is TGCAGCGTTGCTGTAGGGCTAGGAGATACGCAGTATTTT.

In the case of this clonotype: Little can be read into the size of this beta chain, an off-target read in a library designed for alpha chains. The chain has TRBV2 and TRBJ2-1; D assignment may be TRBD1 or TRBD2 (5 bases each). Germline CDR1 SNHLY, CDR2 FYNNEI. The CDR3 loop spans 12 amino acids. Trimming cost V 3 bases and J 5 bases, with 5 bases left between them. In DNA, the CDR3 is TGTGCCAGCAGTGAGGGGGACAATGAGCAGTTCTTC. It yields the protein CASSEGDNEQFF.

This clonotype is categorized as medium-sized. The library was built for alpha chains, so this beta chain is an off-target read and its size means little. The J gene is TRBJ2-3, the V gene TRBV5-1, with D tentatively TRBD1 (6 bases). V shed 4 bases and J shed 2 bases, with 11 bases lying between them. The CDR3 is made up of 14 amino acids. Per germline, CDR1 SGHRS and CDR2 YFSETQ. The CDR3 loop is CASSIGQSTDTQYF. CDR3 DNA: TGCGCCAGCAGCATCGGACAGTCCACAGATACGCAGTATTTT.

By share, this clonotype ranks as medium-sized (0.01 to 0.1%). This beta chain is off target for a library built for alpha chains, so its abundance means little. V and J are TRBV30 and TRBJ2-3; no reliable D call. Germline V gene sequence: CDR1 GTSNPN, CDR2 SVGIG (reference sequence). The CDR3 covers 11 residues. V lost 4 bases, J lost 7 bases, and 9 bases lay in between. CDR3 coding DNA: TGTGCCTGGACCATAGGGAATACGCAGTATTTT. Its translation: CAWTIGNTQYF. The entire variable domain, with the rest obtained from reference TRBV30 and TRBJ2-3, is as follows: SQTIHQWPATLVQPVGSPLSLECTVEGTSNPNLYWYRQAAGRGLQLLFYSVGIGQISSEVPQNLSASRPQDRQFILSSKKLLLSDSGFYLCAWTIGNTQYFGPGTRLTVL.

This clonotype was observed many times. For a library built for alpha chains, this beta chain is a stray read; little rests on its size. This chain joins TRBV25-1 and TRBJ2-5; 9 nucleotides match TRBD2. Germline assignment: CDR1 MGHDK and CDR2 SYGVNS. The V segment lost 2 bases and the J segment 2 bases; nucleotides outside the gene matches: 0. The CDR3 extends over 14 amino acids. CDR3 amino acids: CASSEAGGQETQYF. The CDR3 DNA follows: TGTGCCAGCAGTGAAGCGGGAGGGCAAGAGACCCAGTACTTC.

This clonotype is medium-sized. Because the library targeted alpha chains, this beta chain is an off-target read whose size means little. The V and J genes are TRBV5-1 and TRBJ1-1, with 8 nucleotides matching TRBD1. This CDR3 spans 14 amino acids. Germline-derived CDR1 and CDR2 are SGHRS and YFSETQ. The V and J ends lost 8 bases and 0 bases, in that order; junction bases with no gene match: 6. DNA of the CDR3: TGCGCCAGTCCCGGGACAGGATTGAACACTGAAGCTTTCTTT. This encodes CASPGTGLNTEAFF. The complete variable domain, with remaining parts taken from reference TRBV5-1 and TRBJ1-1, reads KAGVTQTPRYLIKTRGQQVTLSCSPISGHRSVSWYQQTPGQGLQFLFEYFSETQRNKGNFPGRFSGRQFSNSRSEMNVSTLELGDSALYLCASPGTGLNTEAFFGQGTRLTVV.